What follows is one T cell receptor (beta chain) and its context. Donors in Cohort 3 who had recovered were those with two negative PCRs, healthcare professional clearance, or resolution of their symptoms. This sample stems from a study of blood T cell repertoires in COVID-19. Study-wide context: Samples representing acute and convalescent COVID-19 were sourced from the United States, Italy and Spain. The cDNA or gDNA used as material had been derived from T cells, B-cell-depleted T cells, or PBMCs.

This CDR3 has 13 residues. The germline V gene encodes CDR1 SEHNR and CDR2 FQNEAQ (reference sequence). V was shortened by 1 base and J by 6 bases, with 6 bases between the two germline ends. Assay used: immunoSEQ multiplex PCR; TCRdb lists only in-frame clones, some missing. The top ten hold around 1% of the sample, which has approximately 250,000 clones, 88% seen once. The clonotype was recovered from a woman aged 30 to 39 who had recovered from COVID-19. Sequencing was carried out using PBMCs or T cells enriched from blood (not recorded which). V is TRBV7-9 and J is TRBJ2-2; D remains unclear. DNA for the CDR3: TGTGCCAGCAGCTTAGAACGGGCCGGGGAGCTGTTTTTT. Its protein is CASSLERAGELFF.